The 26 T cell receptor beta chains presented below share a single source sample, sequenced in a study of TET2 disruption in CD19-targeted CAR T cells. Documented treatment: autologous CTL019 cells: CD19 CAR with 4-1BB and CD3 zeta domains. For these receptors, no antigen is known. Profiled with immunoSEQ multiplex PCR; TCRdb holds only in-frame clones, not every one. This sample's table reports approximately 2,100 clones. The sample was CD8+ T cells sorted from cultured blood T cells, taken for CD19 CAR T cell therapy. Receptors were obtained from a man between 65 and 80 years old with chronic lymphocytic leukemia.

As concerns this clone: The read ends 3 residues before the CDR3 terminus; that terminus is restored from the germline J gene. The chain links TRBV19 to TRBJ1-2; 10 positions match TRBD1. The CDR3 totals 16 residues. Looked up from germline, CDR1 is LNHDA and CDR2 is SQIVND (reference sequence). The CDR3 here is CASSIVGTGEVDEYTF. CDR3 DNA, as far as it was read: TGTGCCAGTAGTATCGTGGGGACAGGGGAGGTAGATGAA.

Details on this clone: The DNA ends 3 residues before the CDR3 does, and the rest of the CDR3 is filled in from the germline J gene. The chain recombines TRBV4-2 with TRBJ1-4, with D perhaps TRBD1 (5 bases). V lost 4 bases, J lost 7 bases, and 7 bases lay in between. Looked up from germline, CDR1 is LGHNA and CDR2 is YNFKEQ. CDR3 length equals 12 residues. The CDR3 DNA, read in part, is TGTGCCAGCAGCCCGAGGGGTGAAAAA. It translates to CASSPRGEK. The CDR3 as a whole reads CASSPRGEKLFF.

CDR3 region: CSASQPRGVVDEQYF. The sequenced part of the CDR3 DNA is TGCAGTGCTAGCCAACCACGAGGGGTGGTGGACGAG. The chain is built from TRBV20-1 and TRBJ2-7; D may correspond to TRBD1 or TRBD2 (5 bases each). The read terminates 3 residues ahead of where the CDR3 ends, so the germline J gene completes it. The germline V gene encodes CDR1 DFQATT and CDR2 SNEGSKA (reference sequence). Trimming removed 3 bases at V and 5 bases at J, with 20 bases between. This CDR3 has 15 residues.

Measured by frequency, this clone is medium-sized. Read data end 3 residues before the CDR3 end; the end is taken from the germline J gene. This chain connects TRBV7-8 to TRBJ1-1; 7 bases align to TRBD1. The CDR3 totals 13 residues. Germline values: CDR1 SGHVS, CDR2 FQNEAQ. The trim removed 5 bases at V and 4 bases at J, leaving 4 bases unmatched. CDR3 protein: CASSRDSLTEAFF. The CDR3 DNA, read in part, is TGTGCCAGCAGCCGGGACAGCCTCACTGAA.

This clone shows up as medium-sized by frequency. The CDR3 end lies 3 residues beyond the end of the read and is filled in from the germline J gene. The chain links TRBV5-5 to TRBJ1-2; 11 nucleotides align to TRBD1. Germline CDR1 SGHKS, CDR2 YYEKEE (reference sequence). Trimming removed 2 bases from V and 6 bases from J; junction bases left unmatched: 6. The CDR3 contains 15 residues. The CDR3 DNA, read in part, is TGTGCCAGCAGCTTTAGGACAGGGGGCCCGCATGGC. This translates into CASSFRTGGPHG. The entire CDR3 is CASSFRTGGPHGYTF. Complete variable domain (other parts from reference TRBV5-5 and TRBJ1-2): DAGVTQSPTHLIKTRGQQVTLRCSPISGHKSVSWYQQVLGQGPQFIFQYYEKEERGRGNFPDRFSARQFPNYSSELNVNALLLGDSALYLCASSFRTGGPHGYTFGSGTRLTVV.

Measured by frequency, this clone is medium-sized (0.01 to 0.1%). The read ends 3 residues before the CDR3 terminus; that terminus is restored from the germline J gene. The chain couples TRBV7-2 to TRBJ2-2; D perhaps matches TRBD2 (5 bases). The CDR3 has 15 amino acids. The germline V and J ends were trimmed by 2 bases and 7 bases, with 14 bases remaining between them. Germline-derived CDR1 and CDR2 are SGHTA and FQGNSA. This CDR3 is CASSLIYGVGGELFF. CDR3 bases read: TGTGCCAGCAGCTTAATCTACGGGGTAGGCGGGGAG.

The CDR3 DNA, read in part, is TGTGCCAGCTCACCACCCGACAGCCCAACAGATACC. Translated, it gives CASSPPDSPTDT. The entire CDR3 protein reads CASSPPDSPTDTYTF. The chain links TRBV18 to TRBJ1-2, with TRBD1 as a possible D gene (5 bases). The CDR3 end is not reached by the read, which stops 3 residues before it; the germline J gene fills it in. Per the germline V gene, CDR1 is KGHSH and CDR2 is LQKENI. The length of the CDR3 is 15 residues.

Points on this clone: The read terminates 3 residues ahead of where the CDR3 ends, so the germline J gene completes it. The gene calls are TRBV28 and TRBJ2-2; D not resolved. CDR3 length equals 15 residues. Germline-derived CDR1 and CDR2 are MDHEN and SYDVKM. CDR3 DNA, as far as it was read: TGTGCCAGCAGTTTAAAAAGGGTTCCTAATGAAAAG. Residues: CASSLKRVPNEK. From start to end, the CDR3 is CASSLKRVPNEKLFF. Full variable domain (remainder filled in from reference TRBV28 and TRBJ2-2): DVKVTQSSRYLVKRTGEKVFLECVQDMDHENMFWYRQDPGLGLRLIYFSYDVKMKEKGDIPEGYSVSREKKERFSLILESASTNQTSMYLCASSLKRVPNEKLFFGEGSRLTVL.

This clone is deemed large by its frequency. From the germline J gene comes the end of the CDR3, since the read stops 3 residues before it. V is TRBV19 and J is TRBJ2-3; 9 bases map to TRBD2. The germline gives CDR1 LNHDA, CDR2 SQIVND (reference sequence). The V segment lost 5 bases and the J segment 0 bases; nucleotides outside the gene matches: 12. The CDR3 length is 18 residues. The CDR3 bases that were read are TGTGCCAGTAGTCCCTTAGCGGGGGCCCTGATTAGCACAGATACG. Translated: CASSPLAGALISTDT. In full, the CDR3 reads CASSPLAGALISTDTQYF.

A note on this clone: The read gets to within 3 residues of the CDR3 end, and the germline J gene fills in the rest. This chain uses TRBV13 with TRBJ1-2; weak D call: TRBD1 (6 bases). Per germline, CDR1 PRHDT and CDR2 FYEKMQ (reference sequence). This CDR3 comprises 15 residues. The CDR3 DNA, read in part, is TGTGCCAGCAGCCCTAGGGGGTACACCTACAATGAC. The encoded protein is CASSPRGYTYND. The full CDR3 is CASSPRGYTYNDYTF.

A note on this clone: Read sequence stops 3 residues before the CDR3 end, and the germline J gene provides the missing end. V gene TRBV7-9 combines with J gene TRBJ1-2; the match to TRBD1 covers 8 bases. In germline, CDR1 is SEHNR, CDR2 FQNEAQ (reference sequence). CDR3 length: 15 residues. The CDR3 bases that were read are TGTGCCAGCAGCTTACCAGGGGGCTTCACAGATACC. This translates into CASSLPGGFTDT. The full CDR3 protein is CASSLPGGFTDTYTF.

This clone counts as hyperexpanded by frequency. The sequenced part of the CDR3 DNA is TGTGCCAGCAGCTCCGGGACAGGGGGATACACTGAA. This encodes CASSSGTGGYTE. The whole CDR3 is CASSSGTGGYTEAFF. The rearrangement uses TRBV7-2 and TRBJ1-1, with 11 bases lining up with TRBD1. The CDR3 end lies 3 residues beyond the end of the read and is filled in from the germline J gene. The junction had 4 bases not matched to a gene; V was cut back by 4 bases and J by 3 bases. The CDR3 contains 15 residues. In germline, CDR1 is SGHTA, CDR2 FQGNSA.

This clone ranks as medium-sized in terms of frequency. The sequenced fragment ends 3 residues before the CDR3 boundary, so the rest is inferred from the germline J gene. The V gene is TRBV7-3, the J gene TRBJ2-3; 8 bases agree with TRBD2. V lost 7 bases, J lost 2 bases, and 5 bases stayed unmatched. The CDR3 sequence is 14 residues long. Germline assignment: CDR1 SGHTA and CDR2 FQGTGA. The sequenced part of the CDR3 DNA is TGTGCCAGCACGAGCGGGGGCCCCACAGATACG. Its protein is CASTSGGPTDT. The whole CDR3 region reads CASTSGGPTDTQYF.

This clone is labeled medium-sized (0.01 to 0.1%) based on frequency. Coverage ceases 3 residues before the CDR3 finishes, and the germline J gene fills in the end. The chain carries TRBV15 and TRBJ1-1; D may be TRBD1 (6 bases). The CDR3 is 14 amino acids. Germline V lookup: CDR1 LNHNV, CDR2 YYDKDF (reference sequence). Trimming removed 0 bases from V and 4 bases from J, with 9 bases in between. The CDR3 is CATSRDRTATEAFF. The sequenced CDR3 bases are TGTGCCACCAGCAGAGATAGGACAGCCACTGAA.

This clone is deemed medium-sized by its frequency. The read terminates 3 residues before the CDR3 end, so the remaining end is supplied by the germline J gene. J is TRBJ1-4 and V is TRBV14; D unclear. The V end lost 0 bases, the J end lost 7 bases, and 15 bases lay between the germline ends. In germline, CDR1 is SGHDN, CDR2 FVKESK. This CDR3 contains 16 residues. The CDR3 sequence is CASSQERVLGSEKLFF. Partial CDR3 DNA: TGTGCCAGCAGCCAAGAAAGGGTTCTTGGAAGTGAAAAA.

Its frequency marks this clone as medium-sized. The observed sequence ends 3 residues before the CDR3 terminus, with the missing tail filled in from the germline J gene. The gene calls are TRBV2 and TRBJ2-7; TRBD1 matches at 8 bases. Germline assignment: CDR1 SNHLY and CDR2 FYNNEI. The CDR3 totals 14 residues. Trimming removed 2 bases from V and 5 bases from J; junction bases left unmatched: 5. The sequenced CDR3 bases are TGTGCCAGCAGTGAAAGGACAGGGAACCACGAG. Encoded protein: CASSERTGNHE. The CDR3 in full is CASSERTGNHEQYF.

According to its frequency, this clone is medium-sized. The read stops 3 residues short of the end of the CDR3; the missing end is completed from the germline J gene. The J gene is TRBJ2-3, the V gene TRBV5-1; D unresolved. The CDR3 extends over 16 amino acids. Germline CDR1 is SGHRS and CDR2 is YFSETQ. Trimming took 4 bases from V and 1 from J, leaving 16 bases between them. This CDR3 is CASSGGSWVRTDTQYF. The part of the CDR3 DNA that was read is TGCGCCAGCAGCGGCGGATCGTGGGTTCGCACAGATACG. The complete variable domain, with remaining parts taken from reference TRBV5-1 and TRBJ2-3, reads KAGVTQTPRYLIKTRGQQVTLSCSPISGHRSVSWYQQTPGQGLQFLFEYFSETQRNKGNFPGRFSGRQFSNSRSEMNVSTLELGDSALYLCASSGGSWVRTDTQYFGPGTRLTVL.

This clone registers medium-sized by frequency. Read sequence stops 3 residues before the CDR3 end, and the germline J gene provides the missing end. The rearrangement links TRBV13 to TRBJ2-5; a weak D match, TRBD2 (6 bases). CDR1 is PRHDT and CDR2 is FYEKMQ in the germline V gene (reference sequence). Trimming left V 4 bases short and J 2 bases short, with 17 bases between. The CDR3 sequence is 16 residues long. CDR3 region: CASSSGDSPGQETQYF. The DNA read from the CDR3 is TGTGCCAGCAGCTCCGGGGACTCGCCCGGTCAAGAGACC.

Regarding this clone: The DNA ends 3 residues before the CDR3 does, and the rest of the CDR3 is filled in from the germline J gene. The rearrangement joins TRBV7-9 to TRBJ2-5; 7 nucleotides align to TRBD2. CDR1 is SEHNR, CDR2 FQNEAQ, per germline (reference sequence). This CDR3 spans 14 amino acids. With V trimmed by 3 bases and J by 4 bases, 5 bases remained unmatched. The covered CDR3 bases are TGTGCCAGCAGCTTTGAGCGGGGCCGAGAGACC. Translating it yields CASSFERGRET. The entire CDR3 reads CASSFERGRETQYF.

Details on this clone: Coverage ceases 3 residues before the CDR3 finishes, and the germline J gene fills in the end. The V and J genes are TRBV29-1 and TRBJ2-4; perhaps TRBD2 as D (5 bases). Germline CDR1 SQVTM, CDR2 ANQGSEA. The CDR3 length is 11 residues. The covered CDR3 bases are TGCAGCGTCTACGCCGGGGAGACT. Its translation is CSVYAGET. The full CDR3 reads CSVYAGETQYF.

Details on this clone: The DNA ends 3 residues before the CDR3 does, and the rest of the CDR3 is filled in from the germline J gene. The chain recombines TRBV6-2 or TRBV6-3 with TRBJ1-2; D is unclear. The CDR3 spans 11 residues. The germline gives CDR1 MNHEY, CDR2 SVGEGT. The CDR3 region is CASSYAYDYTF. CDR3 DNA, as far as it was read: TGTGCCAGCAGTTATGCCTACGAC.

Note on this clone: An end of the junction does not agree with germline; a read error may underlie this. Read sequence stops 3 residues before the CDR3 end, and the germline J gene provides the missing end. The sample contains more than one DNA sequence encoding this CDR3. The V gene is TRBV14, the J gene TRBJ1-3, with TRBD1 matching 9 bases. The germline CDR1 and CDR2 sequences are SGHDN and FVKESK. The CDR3 loop spans 16 amino acids. Incomplete CDR3 DNA: TGTGCCAGCAGCCGAACCGGGACAGGGACTGGAAACACT. Encoded protein: CASSRTGTGTGNT. The entire CDR3 protein is CASSRTGTGTGNTIYF.

On this clone itself: The missing CDR3 end, 3 residues past where the read stops, is filled in from the germline J gene. This rearrangement joins TRBV7-6 to TRBJ1-2; no reliable D call. Germline CDR1 and CDR2: SGHVS and FNYEAQ. The CDR3 loop spans 13 amino acids. The CDR3 here is CASSLELNNDYTF. CDR3 DNA (partial): TGTGCCAGCAGCTTAGAACTAAACAATGAC.

According to its frequency, this clone is medium-sized (0.01 to 0.1%). The CDR3 extends 3 residues past the end of the read, so its final part is completed from the germline J gene. The rearrangement joins TRBV7-7 to TRBJ2-3; D possibly corresponds to TRBD1 (5 bases). The CDR3 covers 14 residues. Germline CDR1 and CDR2: SSHAT and FNYEAQ (reference sequence). Trimming left V 1 base short and J 0 bases short, with 5 bases between. Partial CDR3 DNA: TGTGCCAGCAGCTTAGACAGGAGCACAGATACG. It yields the protein CASSLDRSTDT. The full CDR3 is CASSLDRSTDTQYF. Filled out from reference TRBV7-7 and TRBJ2-3, the complete variable domain reads GAGVSQSPRYKVTKRGQDVTLRCDPISSHATLYWYQQALGQGPEFLTYFNYEAQPDKSGLPSDRFSAERPEGSISTLTIQRTEQRDSAMYRCASSLDRSTDTQYFGPGTRLTVL.

Of note for this clone: The sequenced fragment ends 3 residues before the CDR3 boundary, so the rest is inferred from the germline J gene. The V gene is TRBV6-2 or TRBV6-3, the J gene TRBJ1-1, with D uncertain. This CDR3 has 16 residues. Looked up from germline, CDR1 is MNHEY and CDR2 is SVGEGT. The CDR3 DNA, read in part, is TGTGCCAGCAGTTACGATACGGCGGTAGGATCCTACGAG. This encodes CASSYDTAVGSYE. The full CDR3 protein is CASSYDTAVGSYEAFF.

The CDR3 sequence is CASSFAQGNRKLFF. The covered CDR3 bases are TGTGCCAGCAGTTTTGCACAGGGTAATCGAAAA. The rearrangement links TRBV12-3 or TRBV12-4 to TRBJ1-4; D possibly corresponds to TRBD1 (6 bases). From the germline J gene comes the end of the CDR3, since the read stops 3 residues before it. This CDR3 is 14 amino acids long. V was trimmed by 3 bases and J by 10 bases, leaving 15 bases between them.